This T cell receptor (beta chain) came from a study of Tregs in tolerant kidney transplant recipients. Trimming at V came to 5 bases and at J to 7 bases, leaving 8 bases not matched to a gene. The CDR3 extends over 14 amino acids. Germline V gene data show CDR1 as MNHEY and CDR2 as SMNVEV (reference sequence). The table came from immunoSEQ multiplex PCR; TCRdb's copy has only in-frame clones and leaves some out. This repertoire shows fewer than 80,000 clones, about 98% found once; its top ten account for about 0.5%. Unstimulated Tregs (CD4+CD25+CD127-) and CD4+CD25- non-Tregs were sorted from PBMCs. About this clone itself: Its antigen is still unknown.

Study-wide results and limits: Changing PCR primers prevented nucleotide comparison between some patients' samples.

This sequence joins TRBV27 and TRBJ2-1, with 7 bases matching TRBD2. The origin of this receptor is a human donor who received a combined kidney and bone marrow transplant. Sequencing used CD4+ T cells from blood, obtained before the transplant. This chain's CDR3 is CASSRVGTINEQFF. CDR3 bases: TGTGCCAGCAGTCGGGTAGGGACTATAAATGAGCAGTTCTTC.